Following are 28 T cell receptor beta chains from one sample sequenced in a study of T cell clones after liver transplantation. Measured with immunoSEQ multiplex PCR; TCRdb has only the in-frame clones, and not every one. The sample consists of 65,000 to 85,000 clones, 80% to 85% of them appearing once. The sample was CD4+ T cells from blood, taken 48 months after liver transplant. The receptor set was obtained from a human patient who received a liver transplant. T cells may partly derive from the graft donor.

The chain links TRBV7-9 to TRBJ1-1; D is undetermined. The CDR3 has 14 residues. The V gene's germline CDR1 is SEHNR and CDR2 FQNEAQ (reference sequence). Trimming took 7 bases from V and 3 from J, leaving 15 bases between them. Here the CDR3 reads CASTADRGDTEAFF. The CDR3 region has the DNA TGTGCCAGCACCGCGGACCGTGGGGACACTGAAGCTTTCTTT. Based on the CDR3 plus reference TRBV7-9 and TRBJ1-1, the full variable domain is DTGVSQNPRHKITKRGQNVTFRCDPISEHNRLYWYRQTLGQGPEFLTYFQNEAQLEKSRLLSDRFSAERPKGSFSTLEIQRTEQGDSAMYLCASTADRGDTEAFFGQGTRLTVV.

This chain connects TRBV4-1 to TRBJ1-2; the match to TRBD1 covers 12 bases. The CDR3 totals 18 residues. The germline gives CDR1 MGHRA, CDR2 YSYEKL. With 1 base clipped from V and 4 bases from J, the junction kept 10 bases outside the gene matches. The CDR3 coding sequence is TGCGCCAGCAGCCAAGTTTACGGGACAGGGGGCATTTTCTATGGCTACACCTTC. It specifies CASSQVYGTGGIFYGYTF.

This clone was seen once. V and J are TRBV18 and TRBJ1-5, with 7 bases identical to TRBD1. The V gene's germline CDR1 is KGHSH and CDR2 LQKENI. With 0 bases clipped from V and 6 bases from J, the junction kept 8 bases outside the gene matches. CDR3 length: 16 amino acids. In nucleotides, the CDR3 is TGTGCCAGCTCACCACCGGGTAGCAGGGGGACTCAGCCCCAGCATTTT. It is translated as CASSPPGSRGTQPQHF.

The chain is built from TRBV4-2 and TRBJ2-1; unclear D gene. Trimming took 0 bases from V and 9 from J, leaving 9 bases between them. This CDR3 comprises 13 residues. In germline, CDR1 is LGHNA, CDR2 YNFKEQ. The CDR3 sequence: CASSQDDPGEQFF. The CDR3 DNA follows: TGTGCCAGCAGCCAAGATGACCCCGGTGAGCAGTTCTTC.

The V gene is TRBV19, the J gene TRBJ1-2; perhaps TRBD1 as D (5 bases). V lost 6 bases to trimming and J lost 7 bases, with 18 bases between them. Germline V gene data show CDR1 as LNHDA and CDR2 as SQIVND (reference sequence). This CDR3 contains 14 residues. The CDR3 region has the DNA TGTGCCAGTAGCCCCGGGACGGACTCTGTTGGCTACACCTTC. Amino acids: CASSPGTDSVGYTF.

This chain uses TRBV7-3 with TRBJ2-5; no definite D call. Germline V gene data show CDR1 as SGHTA and CDR2 as FQGTGA. CDR3 length equals 14 residues. The ends were cut back, 5 bases at V and 0 bases at J, with 10 bases in the middle. CDR3 region: CASSPFVDQETQYF. CDR3 nucleotides: TGTGCCAGCAGCCCCTTCGTGGACCAAGAGACCCAGTACTTC.

The chain couples TRBV5-5 to TRBJ1-4; D gene unclear. V gave up 4 bases and J gave up 0 bases, with 10 bases separating them. The CDR3 totals 15 residues. Per the germline V gene, CDR1 is SGHKS and CDR2 is YYEKEE (reference sequence). This CDR3 is CASSPLIATNEKLFF. DNA for the CDR3: TGTGCCAGCAGCCCGCTGATAGCAACTAATGAAAAACTGTTTTTT. The full variable domain, with the rest looked up from reference TRBV5-5 and TRBJ1-4, is DAGVTQSPTHLIKTRGQQVTLRCSPISGHKSVSWYQQVLGQGPQFIFQYYEKEERGRGNFPDRFSARQFPNYSSELNVNALLLGDSALYLCASSPLIATNEKLFFGSGTQLSVL.

The chain has TRBV28 and TRBJ2-1; D is ambiguous. The CDR3 is made up of 14 amino acids. Germline V CDR1 and CDR2: MDHEN, SYDVKM. V lost 2 bases to trimming and J lost 10 bases, with 15 bases between them. The chain's CDR3 is CASSLAGTEIEQFF. CDR3 DNA sequence: TGTGCCAGCAGTTTAGCCGGCACAGAGATAGAGCAGTTCTTC.

On this clone itself: A read error may account for a junction end that differs from germline. The chain combines TRBV7-7 with TRBJ2-3; D is undetermined. This CDR3 contains 14 residues. Germline-derived CDR1 and CDR2 are SSHAT and FNYEAQ (reference sequence). The CDR3 DNA is TGTGCTAGCAGCCCTACGGAAAGGCGGGATACGCAGTATTTT. It specifies CASSPTERRDTQYF. Variable domain in full (rest from reference TRBV7-7 and TRBJ2-3): GAGVSQSPRYKVTKRGQDVTLRCDPISSHATLYWYQQALGQGPEFLTYFNYEAQPDKSGLPSDRFSAERPEGSISTLTIQRTEQRDSAMYRCASSPTERRDTQYFGPGTRLTVL.

The rearrangement links TRBV14 to TRBJ2-7, with 15 positions matching TRBD2. CDR1 and CDR2 (germline): SGHDN, FVKESK. This CDR3 spans 19 amino acids. V was clipped by 1 base and J by 2 bases; unmatched bases: 9. CDR3 protein: CASSQAEGGLAGGAYEQYF. The CDR3 coding sequence is TGTGCCAGCAGCCAAGCAGAGGGGGGACTAGCGGGAGGAGCCTACGAGCAGTACTTC.

The rearrangement links TRBV7-2 to TRBJ2-7, with D maybe TRBD2 (6 bases). The CDR3 totals 17 residues. The V end lost 5 bases, the J end lost 0 bases, and 20 bases lay between the germline ends. Looked up from germline, CDR1 is SGHTA and CDR2 is FQGNSA. Written as DNA, the CDR3 is TGTGCCAGCAGCCAAACGGTCGGGACTTCCCTCTCCTACGAGCAGTACTTC. This encodes CASSQTVGTSLSYEQYF.

This chain uses TRBV5-4 with TRBJ2-2; D may be TRBD1 (6 bases). Trimming took off 4 bases at V and 0 bases at J, with 10 bases between the two ends. The CDR3 runs to 15 residues. The germline V gene has CDR1 SGHNT and CDR2 YYREEE (reference sequence). The CDR3 spells CASSPAGANTGELFF. As DNA, the CDR3 is TGTGCCAGCAGCCCAGCAGGGGCGAACACCGGGGAGCTGTTTTTT.

This chain uses TRBV11-2 with TRBJ2-3, with 7 bases that match TRBD2. V gave up 5 bases and J gave up 8 bases; unmatched junction bases: 13. Germline V gene sequence: CDR1 SGHAT, CDR2 FQNNGV. The CDR3 runs 15 residues. CDR3 DNA: TGTGCCAGCAGCCCAAGGACGGGGGGTGGACCTACGCAGTATTTT. It specifies CASSPRTGGGPTQYF.

The chain joins TRBV7-3 to TRBJ2-1; TRBD2 matches at 12 bases. The germline V gene has CDR1 SGHTA and CDR2 FQGTGA. After removal of 5 bases from V and 1 base from J, the junction contained 6 bases not matched to a gene. CDR3 length equals 17 residues. Here the CDR3 reads CASSASGGANSYNEQFF. The CDR3 DNA sequence: TGTGCCAGCAGCGCTAGCGGGGGGGCCAATTCCTACAATGAGCAGTTCTTC.

The CDR3 loop is CASSLRPNQPQHF. Here the CDR3 DNA reads TGTGCCAGCAGTTTGCGGCCGAATCAGCCCCAGCATTTT. The chain has TRBV27 and TRBJ1-5, with D hard to call. V lost 3 bases and J lost 4, with 7 bases in between. The CDR3 contains 13 residues. Germline values: CDR1 MNHEY, CDR2 SMNVEV (reference sequence).

The chain links TRBV28 to TRBJ1-1, with D possibly being TRBD1 (5 bases). There are 13 residues in the CDR3. V lost 5 bases to trimming and J lost 3 bases, with 10 bases between them. Germline V gene lookup returns CDR1 MDHEN and CDR2 SYDVKM. The CDR3 DNA follows: TGTGCCAGCAGTCCCGGGGGGTACACTGAAGCTTTCTTT. It is translated as CASSPGGYTEAFF. Looking up the rest from reference TRBV28 and TRBJ1-1 gives the full variable domain: DVKVTQSSRYLVKRTGEKVFLECVQDMDHENMFWYRQDPGLGLRLIYFSYDVKMKEKGDIPEGYSVSREKKERFSLILESASTNQTSMYLCASSPGGYTEAFFGQGTRLTVV.

The chain has TRBV6-5 and TRBJ2-1; possibly TRBD2 for D (6 bases). The CDR3 is 14 residues long. Trimming removed 5 bases at V and 8 bases at J, with 16 bases between. CDR1 MNHEY and CDR2 SVGAGI come from the germline V gene. Written as DNA, the CDR3 is TGTGCCAGCAGTGAATGGGGGGAAAAGGATGAGCAGTTCTTC. Amino acids: CASSEWGEKDEQFF.

The chain is built from TRBV7-9 and TRBJ2-7, with a tentative D call TRBD2 (7 bases). V was cut by 5 bases and J by 4 bases, with 15 bases left in between. The CDR3 sequence is 14 residues long. The germline CDR1 and CDR2 sequences are SEHNR and FQNEAQ (reference sequence). This CDR3 is CASSQRGGGYEQYF. The CDR3 bases are TGTGCCAGCAGCCAGAGGGGGGGCGGATACGAGCAGTACTTC.

This sequence joins TRBV30 and TRBJ2-2; 7 bases line up with TRBD2. This CDR3 is built from 17 residues. Losses at the gene ends were 2 bases for V and 5 bases for J; bases not matched to a gene: 14. The germline V gene has CDR1 GTSNPN and CDR2 SVGIG (reference sequence). CDR3 nucleotide sequence: TGTGCCTGGAGTCGTTCAGCGGGACTCTTTCAAACCGGGGAGCTGTTTTTT. It is translated as CAWSRSAGLFQTGELFF.

The J gene is TRBJ2-7, the V gene TRBV7-8, with 7 bases identical to TRBD1. V lost 5 bases, J lost 5 bases, and 15 bases stayed unmatched. The CDR3 covers 16 residues. Germline CDR1 reads SGHVS; CDR2 reads FQNEAQ. CDR3 residues: CASSPPYRQGVHEQYF. In DNA, the CDR3 is TGTGCCAGCAGCCCCCCCTATCGACAGGGCGTTCACGAGCAGTACTTC.

A few counts support this clone. The chain has TRBV5-1 and TRBJ2-3, with 9 bases aligning to TRBD1. The germline gives CDR1 SGHRS, CDR2 YFSETQ. The CDR3 is 16 residues long. Trimming at V came to 4 bases and at J to 6 bases, leaving 12 bases not matched to a gene. The CDR3 DNA follows: TGCGCCAGCAGCCAACAGGGGGCGCTGAGGACTGATACGCAGTATTTT. The encoded protein is CASSQQGALRTDTQYF.

This sequence joins TRBV11-2 and TRBJ2-7; tentatively, D is TRBD1 (6 bases). The germline gives CDR1 SGHAT, CDR2 FQNNGV. The CDR3 runs 13 residues. With 5 bases removed from V and 6 bases from J, the gap between germline ends came to 14 bases. CDR3 coding DNA: TGTGCCAGCAGCCGGAACAGGGAGACCGAGCAGTACTTC. It specifies CASSRNRETEQYF.

The rearrangement links TRBV5-1 to TRBJ2-1, with 7 bases that match TRBD2. With V trimmed by 1 base and J by 0 bases, 7 bases remained unmatched. The CDR3 runs 17 residues. Germline assignment: CDR1 SGHRS and CDR2 YFSETQ. In DNA, the CDR3 is TGCGCCAGCAGCTTGTGGTGGGGGGGGACCTCCTACAATGAGCAGTTCTTC. It translates to CASSLWWGGTSYNEQFF.

V gene TRBV11-3 combines with J gene TRBJ2-1; 8 bases align to TRBD2. V was pared by 4 bases and J by 10 bases, with 12 bases of the junction left unmatched. Germline CDR1 reads SGHNT; CDR2 reads YENEEA. The CDR3 consists of 15 residues. The CDR3 DNA follows: TGTGCCAGCAGCTCCGAGCGGGAGAAGGTGGGAGAGCAGTTCTTC. It codes for CASSSEREKVGEQFF.

In this sample, this clone turned up once. The rearrangement links TRBV5-1 to TRBJ1-1; 10 positions match TRBD1. The germline gives CDR1 SGHRS, CDR2 YFSETQ. J was trimmed by 10 bases and V by 0 bases; bases with no gene match: 6. This CDR3 spans 14 amino acids. DNA of the CDR3: TGCGCCAGCAGCTTGGGCGTGACAGGGGGCTTAGCTTTCTTT. Translating it yields CASSLGVTGGLAFF.

This chain joins TRBV7-3 and TRBJ2-7, with 8 bases that match TRBD2. V gave up 0 bases and J gave up 5 bases; unmatched junction bases: 3. This CDR3 has 14 amino acids. CDR1 SGHTA and CDR2 FQGTGA come from the germline V gene. CDR3 loop: CASSLTGLADEQYF. The CDR3 nucleotides read TGTGCCAGCAGCTTAACAGGACTAGCCGACGAGCAGTACTTC.

On this clone itself: One junction end does not reproduce the germline sequence, and a read error may be involved. The J gene is TRBJ2-1, the V gene TRBV7-2, with 11 positions matching TRBD2. This CDR3 contains 14 residues. Germline assignment: CDR1 SGHTA and CDR2 FQGNSA. CDR3 region: CASRLAGGPAEQFF. In DNA form, the CDR3 reads TGTGCCAGCAGGTTAGCGGGGGGGCCGGCCGAGCAGTTCTTC. Filled out from reference TRBV7-2 and TRBJ2-1, the complete variable domain reads GAGVSQSPSNKVTEKGKDVELRCDPISGHTALYWYRQSLGQGLEFLIYFQGNSAPDKSGLPSDRFSAERTGGSVSTLTIQRTQQEDSAVYLCASRLAGGPAEQFFGPGTRLTVL.

The CDR3 nucleotides are TGCGCCAGCAGCCAAGGGAGAGGGTTCAATGAAAAACTGTTTTTT. Translated, it gives CASSQGRGFNEKLFF. The chain combines TRBV4-3 with TRBJ1-4; D is uncertain. The V end was cut by 1 base, the J end by 5 bases, with 11 bases between. The germline CDR1 and CDR2 sequences are LGHNA and YSLEER. The CDR3 spans 15 residues.